This T cell receptor beta chain comes out of a study of glioma-infiltrating T cells. The study's findings and limits: Gliomas, especially low-grade, showed above-expected tissue-blood divergence; non-neoplastic patients showed below.

Using RNA template, CDR3s of TCR alpha and beta were amplified with iRepertoire arm-PCR. In TCRdb, the multiplex PCR reads were re-called with MiXCR into one record per CDR3 protein. The table shows about 89,000 distinct CDR3 sequences, with around 23% occurring only once. This clonotype was counted at least ten times. Its antigen remains unidentified. The sequence came from a human donor with low-grade glioma or glioblastoma, undergoing nonglioma brain surgery, or in good health (not recorded which). The sequencing sample was made of glioma tissue, nonneoplastic brain tissue, or PBMCs (not recorded which).

The chain's CDR3 is CASSYGTSGDIRQETQYF. Here the CDR3 DNA reads TGTGCCAGCAGTTACGGGACTAGCGGGGATATCAGGCAAGAGACCCAGTACTTC. The genes are TRBV6-6 and TRBJ2-5; 13 bases agree with TRBD2. V lost 2 bases to trimming and J lost 2 bases; unmatched junction nucleotides: 8. The CDR3 runs to 18 residues. Germline loops: CDR1 MNHNY, CDR2 SVGAGI (reference sequence).